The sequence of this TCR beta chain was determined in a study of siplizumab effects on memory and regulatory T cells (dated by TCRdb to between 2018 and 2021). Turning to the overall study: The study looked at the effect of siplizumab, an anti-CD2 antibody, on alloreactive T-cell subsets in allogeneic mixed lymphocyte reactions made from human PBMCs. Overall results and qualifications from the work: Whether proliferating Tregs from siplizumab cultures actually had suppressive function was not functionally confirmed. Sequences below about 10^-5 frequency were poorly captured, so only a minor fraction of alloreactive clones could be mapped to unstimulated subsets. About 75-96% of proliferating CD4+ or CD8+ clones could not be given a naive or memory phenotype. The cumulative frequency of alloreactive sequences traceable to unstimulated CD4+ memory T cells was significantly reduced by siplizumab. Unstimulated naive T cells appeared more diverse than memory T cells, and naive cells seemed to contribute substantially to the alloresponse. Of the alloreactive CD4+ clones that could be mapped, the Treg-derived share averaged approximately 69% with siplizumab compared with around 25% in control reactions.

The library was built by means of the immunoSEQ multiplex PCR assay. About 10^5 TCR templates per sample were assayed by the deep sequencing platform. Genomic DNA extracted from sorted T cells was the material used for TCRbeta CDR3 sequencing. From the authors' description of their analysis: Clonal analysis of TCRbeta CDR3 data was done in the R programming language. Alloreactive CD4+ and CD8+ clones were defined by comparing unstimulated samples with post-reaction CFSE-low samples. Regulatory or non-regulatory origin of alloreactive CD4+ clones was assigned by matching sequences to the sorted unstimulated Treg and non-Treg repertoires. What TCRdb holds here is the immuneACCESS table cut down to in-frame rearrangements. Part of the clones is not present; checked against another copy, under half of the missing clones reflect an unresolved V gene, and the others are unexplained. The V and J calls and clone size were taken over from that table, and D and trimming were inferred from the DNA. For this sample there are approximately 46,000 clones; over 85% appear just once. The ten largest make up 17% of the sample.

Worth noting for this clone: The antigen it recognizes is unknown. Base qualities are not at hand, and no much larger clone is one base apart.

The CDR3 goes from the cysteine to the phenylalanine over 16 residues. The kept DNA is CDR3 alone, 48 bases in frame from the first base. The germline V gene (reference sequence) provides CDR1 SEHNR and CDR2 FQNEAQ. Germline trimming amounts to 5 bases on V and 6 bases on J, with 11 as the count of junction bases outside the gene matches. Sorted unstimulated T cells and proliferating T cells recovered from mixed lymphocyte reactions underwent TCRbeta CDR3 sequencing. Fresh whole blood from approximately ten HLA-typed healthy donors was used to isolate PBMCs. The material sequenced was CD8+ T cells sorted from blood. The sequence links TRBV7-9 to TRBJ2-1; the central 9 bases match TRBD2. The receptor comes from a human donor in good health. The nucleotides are TGTGCCAGCAGCAGTTTTATAGCGGGAGCGGCCAATGAGCAGTTCTTC. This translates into CASSSFIAGAANEQFF.